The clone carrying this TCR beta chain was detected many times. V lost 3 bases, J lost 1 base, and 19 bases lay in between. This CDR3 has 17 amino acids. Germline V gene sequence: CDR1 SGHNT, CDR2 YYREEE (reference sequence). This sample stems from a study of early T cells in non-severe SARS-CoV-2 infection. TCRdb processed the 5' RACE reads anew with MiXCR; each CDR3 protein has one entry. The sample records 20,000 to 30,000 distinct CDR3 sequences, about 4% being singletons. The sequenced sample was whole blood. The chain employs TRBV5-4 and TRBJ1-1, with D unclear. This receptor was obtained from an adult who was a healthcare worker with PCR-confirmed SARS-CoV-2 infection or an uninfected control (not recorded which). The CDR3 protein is CASSSVPGRYRNTEAFF. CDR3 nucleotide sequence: TGTGCCAGCAGCTCCGTACCGGGGAGGTACAGGAACACTGAAGCTTTCTTT. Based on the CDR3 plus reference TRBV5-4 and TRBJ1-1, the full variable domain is ETGVTQSPTHLIKTRGQQVTLRCSSQSGHNTVSWYQQALGQGPQFIFQYYREEENGRGNFPPRFSGLQFPNYSSELNVNALELDDSALYLCASSSVPGRYRNTEAFFGQGTRLTVV.